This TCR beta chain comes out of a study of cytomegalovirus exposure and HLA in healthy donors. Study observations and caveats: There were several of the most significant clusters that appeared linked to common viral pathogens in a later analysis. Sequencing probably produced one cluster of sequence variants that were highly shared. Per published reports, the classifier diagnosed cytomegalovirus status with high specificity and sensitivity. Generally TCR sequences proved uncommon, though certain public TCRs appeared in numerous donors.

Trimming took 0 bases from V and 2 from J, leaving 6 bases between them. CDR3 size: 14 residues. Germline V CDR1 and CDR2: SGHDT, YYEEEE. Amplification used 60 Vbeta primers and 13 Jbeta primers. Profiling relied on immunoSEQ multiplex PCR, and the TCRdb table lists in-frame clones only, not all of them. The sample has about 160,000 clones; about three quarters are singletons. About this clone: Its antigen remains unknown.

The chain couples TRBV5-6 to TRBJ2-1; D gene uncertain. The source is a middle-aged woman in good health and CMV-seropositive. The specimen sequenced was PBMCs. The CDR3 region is CASSLVTAYNEQFF. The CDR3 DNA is TGTGCCAGCAGCTTGGTAACTGCCTACAATGAGCAGTTCTTC.